The next 21 T cell receptor beta chains were all read from a single sample in a study of cytomegalovirus exposure and HLA in healthy donors. 13 Jbeta primers and 60 Vbeta primers were used for the PCR. Sequencing used immunoSEQ multiplex PCR; TCRdb keeps in-frame clones, though not all of them. The repertoire holds about 140,000 clones, with roughly 73% as singletons. The sequencing sample was made of PBMCs. The receptors were gathered from a man aged 40-55 years in good health and CMV-seronegative.

V usage is TRBV29-1 and J usage is TRBJ1-1; D ambiguous. V was clipped by 5 bases and J by 6 bases, with 10 bases between them. The CDR3 sequence is 11 residues long. Germline CDR1 is SQVTM and CDR2 is ANQGSEA. The CDR3 loop reads CSVHAAAEAFF. The CDR3 DNA reads TGCAGCGTTCACGCGGCAGCTGAAGCTTTCTTT.

A note on this clone: Other DNA sequences within the sample encode an identical CDR3. This chain joins TRBV5-1 and TRBJ2-7, with D hard to call. The CDR3 has 14 amino acids. The V gene's germline CDR1 is SGHRS and CDR2 YFSETQ. V shed 0 bases and J shed 0 bases, with 7 bases lying between them. The CDR3 region is CASSLDWSSYEQYF. The CDR3 region has the DNA TGCGCCAGCAGCTTGGACTGGAGCTCCTACGAGCAGTACTTC.

This clone was seen a few times. This chain uses TRBV2 with TRBJ1-6; possible D gene TRBD1, 5 bases. V was clipped by 7 bases and J by 6 bases, with 13 bases between them. Germline-derived CDR1 and CDR2 are SNHLY and FYNNEI. This CDR3 is built from 14 residues. Here the CDR3 DNA reads TGTGCCAGCAATTGGCAGGGTAGTAATTCACCCCTCCACTTT. As protein: CASNWQGSNSPLHF.

This clone was seen only once. The chain carries TRBV15 and TRBJ1-2; D call uncertain. The CDR3 sequence is 15 residues long. Looked up from germline, CDR1 is LNHNV and CDR2 is YYDKDF (reference sequence). Trimming left V 0 bases short and J 4 bases short, with 12 bases between. This CDR3 reads CATSRDVARSYGYTF. The CDR3 DNA reads TGTGCCACCAGCAGAGATGTCGCCAGATCCTATGGCTACACCTTC. The full variable domain, in which reference TRBV15 and TRBJ1-2 provide the parts outside the CDR3, is DAMVIQNPRYQVTQFGKPVTLSCSQTLNHNVMYWYQQKSSQAPKLLFHYYDKDFNNEADTPDNFQSRRPNTSFCFLDIRSPGLGDTAMYLCATSRDVARSYGYTFGSGTRLTVV.

The rearrangement links TRBV4-1 to TRBJ1-1, with a weak D call TRBD1 (5 bases). CDR1 MGHRA and CDR2 YSYEKL come from the germline V gene. V lost 2 bases and J lost 4, with 14 bases in between. The CDR3 is 15 amino acids. The CDR3 protein is CASSQTNPGVTEAFF. CDR3 nucleotides: TGCGCCAGCAGCCAAACTAATCCGGGGGTCACTGAAGCTTTCTTT.

This clone was detected only a few times. The V call is TRBV6-5, the J call TRBJ2-2, with D unresolved. The CDR3 loop spans 13 amino acids. Germline V gene data show CDR1 as MNHEY and CDR2 as SVGAGI. V lost 6 bases to trimming and J lost 6 bases, with 11 bases between them. The CDR3, as DNA: TGTGCCAGCAGCTTACTACGGGCCGGGGAGCTGTTTTTT. This codes for CASSLLRAGELFF.

The CDR3 reads CASSEGGGKETQYF. CDR3 DNA: TGTGCCAGCAGTGAAGGTGGCGGGAAGGAGACCCAGTACTTC. The chain recombines TRBV6-1 with TRBJ2-5; the D gene is possibly TRBD2 (6 bases). Germline V lookup: CDR1 MNHNS, CDR2 SASEGT. V gave up 1 base and J gave up 5 bases, with 11 bases separating them. The CDR3 totals 14 residues.

The gene calls are TRBV18 and TRBJ1-1; D unresolved. Deletions cut 4 bases from V and 5 bases from J, with 8 bases between. The germline CDR1 and CDR2 sequences are KGHSH and LQKENI. The CDR3 contains 12 residues. The CDR3 DNA reads as TGTGCCAGCTCACGAGATATGACTGAAGCTTTCTTT. It yields the protein CASSRDMTEAFF.

The V gene is TRBV6-5, the J gene TRBJ2-5; D might be TRBD1 (5 bases). Germline lookup yields CDR1 MNHEY and CDR2 SVGAGI. V lost 2 bases to trimming and J lost 7 bases, with 5 bases between them. CDR3 length: 11 residues. The CDR3 loop reads CASSYGATQYF. For the CDR3, the DNA is TGTGCCAGCAGTTACGGGGCGACCCAGTACTTC.

V is TRBV7-2 and J is TRBJ2-7, with TRBD2 matching 11 bases. The length of the CDR3 is 16 residues. With 3 bases clipped from V and 2 bases from J, the junction kept 6 bases outside the gene matches. CDR1 SGHTA and CDR2 FQGNSA come from the germline V gene. The CDR3 nucleotides read TGTGCCAGCAGCTTTGACCCGGGACTAGCGGCCTACGAGCAGTACTTC. Residues: CASSFDPGLAAYEQYF.

This rearrangement joins TRBV29-1 to TRBJ2-7; tentative D call: TRBD1 (6 bases). V shed 8 bases and J shed 4 bases, with 12 bases lying between them. CDR3 length equals 11 residues. CDR1 is SQVTM, CDR2 ANQGSEA, per germline. This chain's CDR3 is CSIVQGYEQYF. CDR3 coding DNA: TGCAGCATCGTACAGGGATACGAGCAGTACTTC.

V usage is TRBV28 and J usage is TRBJ2-4; D is undetermined. The CDR3 spans 15 residues. From germline, CDR1 is MDHEN and CDR2 SYDVKM. Trimming cost V 5 bases and J 9 bases, with 20 bases left between them. CDR3 region: CASSTPAVPGGIQYF. The CDR3, as DNA: TGTGCCAGCAGTACCCCAGCCGTCCCCGGCGGCATTCAGTACTTC.

The rearrangement links TRBV19 to TRBJ2-4, with a weak D call TRBD2 (5 bases). Trimming left V 6 bases short and J 6 bases short, with 12 bases between. The CDR3 consists of 13 residues. Germline assignment: CDR1 LNHDA and CDR2 SQIVND (reference sequence). DNA for the CDR3: TGTGCCAGTAGGGATGAGGGTGTAAACATTCAGTACTTC. Amino acid sequence: CASRDEGVNIQYF.

The chain combines TRBV6-5 with TRBJ2-5, with D possibly matching TRBD2 (5 bases). V shed 4 bases and J shed 9 bases, with 15 bases lying between them. The CDR3 runs 13 residues. CDR1 is MNHEY, CDR2 SVGAGI, per germline. The DNA of the CDR3 is TGTGCCAGCAGTTTAACTAGTGGTCGGGCCCAGTACTTC. Protein: CASSLTSGRAQYF.

V usage is TRBV7-9 and J usage is TRBJ1-1; tentatively, D is TRBD1 (5 bases). The V end lost 2 bases, the J end lost 6 bases, and 7 bases lay between the germline ends. Germline-derived CDR1 and CDR2 are SEHNR and FQNEAQ (reference sequence). The CDR3 runs to 12 residues. DNA of the CDR3: TGTGCCAGCAGCTTACAGGGTCCTGAAGCTTTCTTT. Translating gives CASSLQGPEAFF.

The genes are TRBV19 and TRBJ2-7; D possibly corresponds to TRBD1 (6 bases). Per germline, CDR1 LNHDA and CDR2 SQIVND (reference sequence). The CDR3 consists of 14 residues. V was cut by 8 bases and J by 5 bases, with 19 bases left in between. CDR3 residues: CASPRGRFFNEQYF. The CDR3 region has the DNA TGTGCCAGTCCCAGGGGCAGATTTTTTAACGAGCAGTACTTC.

There are a few counts of this clone. The J gene is TRBJ2-1, the V gene TRBV15, with D maybe TRBD2 (6 bases). Per germline, CDR1 LNHNV and CDR2 YYDKDF (reference sequence). The CDR3 runs 14 residues. V gave up 4 bases and J gave up 7 bases, with 14 bases separating them. CDR3 sequence: CATSTAAGTNEQFF. As DNA, the CDR3 is TGTGCCACCAGCACTGCGGCGGGGACTAATGAGCAGTTCTTC.

The chain uses TRBV23-1 and TRBJ1-2; D is unclear. TRBV23-1 counts as an open reading frame of uncertain function. The CDR3 is made up of 15 amino acids. Trimming took 0 bases from V and 2 from J, leaving 10 bases between them. CDR3 nucleotide sequence: TGCGCCAGCAGTCAATCGCGGGCAGCCAACTATGGCTACACCTTC. The encoded protein is CASSQSRAANYGYTF.

The chain combines TRBV25-1 with TRBJ1-1; 9 bases map to TRBD1. Germline V gene data show CDR1 as MGHDK and CDR2 as SYGVNS. J gave up 9 bases and V 8 bases, and 10 bases lay outside the gene matches. This CDR3 comprises 13 residues. CDR3 region: CASGNHGQGQAFF. The CDR3 nucleotides are TGTGCCAGCGGGAACCACGGACAGGGGCAAGCTTTCTTT.

This clone was seen only a few times. This sequence joins TRBV30 and TRBJ1-4; no reliable D call. The CDR3 consists of 14 residues. Germline CDR1 reads GTSNPN; CDR2 reads SVGIG (reference sequence). Trimming shortened V by 6 bases and J by 8 bases, and 19 bases separated the two germline ends. The CDR3 loop is CACYERSLGEKLFF. The CDR3 nucleotides are TGTGCCTGCTATGAAAGGAGCCTCGGGGAAAAACTGTTTTTT. The whole variable domain, remainder taken from reference TRBV30 and TRBJ1-4, is SQTIHQWPATLVQPVGSPLSLECTVEGTSNPNLYWYRQAAGRGLQLLFYSVGIGQISSEVPQNLSASRPQDRQFILSSKKLLLSDSGFYLCACYERSLGEKLFFGSGTQLSVL.

The CDR3, as DNA: TGTGCTAGTGGTTTGATCTTAACGACAGAAGACACTGAAGCTTTCTTT. Protein: CASGLILTTEDTEAFF. This sequence joins TRBV12-5 and TRBJ1-1; D is possibly TRBD1 (5 bases). Germline CDR1 LGHNT, CDR2 FRNRAP. The CDR3 is made up of 16 amino acids. Trimming left V 2 bases short and J 3 bases short, with 16 bases between.